This T cell receptor (beta chain) was observed in a study of CD8+CD57+ T cells in acquired aplastic anemia. Study-wide background: Sorted CD4+ plus CD8+ cells gave DNA averaging about 3.2 ug. General study points: Common to patients and controls were twenty-nine CD8+ CDR3 sequences.

Genomic DNA provided the template from which TCR beta VDJ and CDR3 profiles were obtained. TCRdb re-analysed the reads in MiXCR, keeping a single row per CDR3 protein. The repertoire has roughly 50,000 distinct CDR3 sequences, around 70% of them found once; the top ten carry 34%. V lost 5 bases, J lost 9 bases, and 11 bases lay in between. The CDR3 spans 11 residues. The germline gives CDR1 SNHLY, CDR2 FYNNEI. For this clonotype: Antigen: not known.

The TCR comes from a human donor in good health, serving as a control. Specimen: sorted CD4+, CD8+, or CD8+CD57+ T cells (not recorded which) from PBMCs. This sequence joins TRBV2 and TRBJ2-7; D tentatively fits TRBD1 or TRBD2 (5 bases each). CDR3 sequence: CASSYLGGQYF. CDR3 DNA sequence: TGTGCCAGCAGTTACCTTGGGGGGCAGTACTTC.